This T cell receptor beta chain originates from a study of post-analysis software for immune sequencing data (dated by TCRdb to 2015 to 2017). Broadly, across the study: Recorded disease courses included relapsing-remitting, secondary progressive and progressive-relapsing multiple sclerosis, with some patients lacking subtype annotation. A subset of samples was prepared in parallel using single-end sample barcoding, then pooled and co-amplified after Illumina adapter ligation. The multiple sclerosis patient repertoires were compared with around ten previously published healthy control repertoires from donors aged about 6 to 26 years. General findings and caveats noted by the study authors: Significantly lower normalized Chao1 diversity was found in multiple sclerosis patients than in controls, suggesting substantial peripheral T-cell clonal expansion. Patients showed significantly higher frequencies than controls for a handful of TRBV segments, among them TRBV5-6, TRBV5-1 and TRBV20-1. The multiple sclerosis patient group was slightly younger than the control group. When samples were clustered directly using the F measure, samples prepared in the same batch co-clustered strongly, which prompted a batch-effect correction.

This clonotype has a handful of counts. Its specific antigen is unknown. Base qualities were left out, and no much larger clone turns up one base away. Including the terminal cysteine and phenylalanine, the CDR3 comprises 15 residues. The entry retains the CDR3 DNA only, 45 bases that are in frame from base 1. Ends trimmed: V by 6 bases, J by 6 bases; bases unmatched to a gene: 11. Via the germline V gene, CDR1 is MNHEY and CDR2 SVGEGT. To demonstrate the VDJtools post-analysis software, TCR beta repertoires were profiled from the peripheral blood of about 13 young patients with multiple sclerosis. The patients with multiple sclerosis were children and adolescents between roughly 6 and 17 years of age. Libraries were constructed by PCR. This sample was sequenced with an Illumina HiSeq 2500. To reduce PCR and sequencing biases, unique molecular identifiers were built into the TCR beta cDNA libraries. Per 1 to 10 million input T cells, roughly 500,000 cDNA molecules were obtained, such that each molecule approximated one T cell. The patient libraries were prepared and sequenced with the same protocol used for the earlier healthy control dataset. Samples belonging to the same batch were prepared together, multiplexed and sequenced on a shared HiSeq lane. The authors processed their data as follows. Raw barcoded reads were processed with MIGEC, and single-read molecular identifier groups were discarded before consensus assembly and CDR3 extraction. VDJtools was used for post-analysis of the clonotype tables, with diversity normalized by down-sampling every dataset to the smallest sample size. To correct batch-related cross-sample contamination, repertoire overlap clustering matched CDR3 amino acid sequences but not nucleotide sequences. TCRdb itself trimmed the public reads at Q25 with fastp, ran MiXCR and retained productive beta chains. Each entry merges the rows of one CDR3 protein and shows their most common DNA and genes. These V and J calls rely on TCRdb rather than the paper's analysis. The table for this sample lists roughly 700,000 distinct CDR3 sequences; about 32% of them were counted only once. The ten most abundant clones make up more than 0.45% of the sample.

The chain uses TRBV6-2 or TRBV6-3 and TRBJ2-7; 10 bases in the middle match TRBD2. This TCR derives from a girl under 18 with multiple sclerosis. Sequences were obtained from blood. The CDR3 region has the sequence CASSPTSGKTGEQYF. The sequenced DNA: TGTGCCAGCAGCCCCACTAGCGGGAAAACCGGCGAGCAGTACTTC.